One sample yielded the 31 T cell receptor beta chains listed below, sequenced in a study of OX40 agonist ivuxolimab in advanced cancers. Repertoires were generated with immunoSEQ multiplex PCR, while TCRdb's copy carries only in-frame clones and drops some. The table records fewer than 50,000 clones, around 92% of them present only once. Sample: CD4+ or CD8+ T cells sorted from blood, taken in a trial of the OX40 agonist ivuxolimab. Every receptor here comes from an adult with an advanced solid tumor such as melanoma, head and neck, liver or kidney cancer.

The chain uses TRBV5-4 and TRBJ2-5, with 8 bases matching TRBD2. The CDR3 extends over 16 amino acids. The germline CDR1 and CDR2 sequences are SGHNT and YYREEE (reference sequence). Unmatched junction bases numbered 10, after V lost 2 bases and J lost 4 bases. The DNA of the CDR3 is TGTGCCAGCAGCTTTTGGTCGGGGGGGCCGGCAGAGACCCAGTACTTC. Its translation: CASSFWSGGPAETQYF.

The chain employs TRBV6-5 and TRBJ2-7; D is tentatively TRBD1 or TRBD2 (5 bases each). The CDR3 is 16 residues long. Looked up from germline, CDR1 is MNHEY and CDR2 is SVGAGI. V was pared by 0 bases and J by 2 bases, with 14 bases between. The CDR3, as DNA: TGTGCCAGCAGTTACTCTTCCGGGACGGCTACCTACGAGCAGTACTTC. It codes for CASSYSSGTATYEQYF.

The CDR3 spells CASSRTGVEQYF. CDR3 coding DNA: TGTGCCAGCAGCCGAACAGGGGTCGAGCAGTACTTC. The chain couples TRBV7-6 to TRBJ2-7; the match to TRBD1 covers 7 bases. With V trimmed by 5 bases and J by 6 bases, 4 bases remained unmatched. Per germline, CDR1 SGHVS and CDR2 FNYEAQ. This CDR3 region has 12 residues. Supplemented by reference TRBV7-6 and TRBJ2-7, the full variable domain reads GAGVSQSPRYKVTKRGQDVALRCDPISGHVSLYWYRQALGQGPEFLTYFNYEAQQDKSGLPNDRFSAERPEGSISTLTIQRTEQRDSAMYRCASSRTGVEQYFGPGTRLTVT.

The rearrangement joins TRBV6-1 to TRBJ1-4, with D possibly matching TRBD1 (6 bases). This CDR3 is 12 amino acids long. V was clipped by 7 bases and J by 8 bases, with 11 bases between them. CDR1 and CDR2 from the germline V gene are MNHNS and SASEGT. This chain's CDR3 is CASTHGGEKLFF. As DNA, the CDR3 is TGTGCCAGCACCCACGGGGGCGAAAAACTGTTTTTT.

This chain connects TRBV27 to TRBJ2-5, with TRBD1 identical over 7 bases. Per the germline V gene, CDR1 is MNHEY and CDR2 is SMNVEV (reference sequence). Trimming removed 5 bases from V and 3 bases from J; junction bases left unmatched: 9. The CDR3 has 15 residues. The CDR3 is CASSPILTGEETQYF. The CDR3 region has the DNA TGTGCCAGCAGTCCAATACTCACAGGGGAAGAGACCCAGTACTTC.

The chain links TRBV5-6 to TRBJ1-4, with 8 bases matching TRBD1. Germline assignment: CDR1 SGHDT and CDR2 YYEEEE. The trim removed 0 bases at V and 4 bases at J, leaving 8 bases unmatched. The CDR3 has 17 residues. The CDR3 bases are TGTGCCAGCAGCTTGGGTGGACAGGGATCCCTTAATGAAAAACTGTTTTTT. It translates to CASSLGGQGSLNEKLFF.

The genes are TRBV19 and TRBJ2-7; 13 bases are shared with TRBD2. J was trimmed by 1 base and V by 4 bases; bases with no gene match: 4. Germline CDR1 and CDR2: LNHDA and SQIVND (reference sequence). This CDR3 comprises 16 residues. The CDR3 spells CASSRTSGSKSYEQYF. CDR3 sequence (DNA): TGTGCCAGTAGTAGGACTAGCGGGAGTAAGTCCTACGAGCAGTACTTC.

The chain carries TRBV19 and TRBJ2-4; the D call may be TRBD1 or TRBD2 (6 bases each). The CDR3 is 14 amino acids. Trimming cost V 3 bases and J 8 bases, with 14 bases left between them. Germline V CDR1 and CDR2: LNHDA, SQIVND (reference sequence). In nucleotides, the CDR3 is TGTGCCAGTAGTATCATAGAGGAGGGGGACATTCAGTACTTC. Its protein is CASSIIEEGDIQYF.

The chain employs TRBV7-9 and TRBJ2-5; maybe TRBD2 (6 bases). The germline V gene has CDR1 SEHNR and CDR2 FQNEAQ (reference sequence). The length of the CDR3 is 17 residues. Trimming took 5 bases from V and 5 from J, leaving 24 bases between them. The CDR3 DNA is TGTGCCAGCAGCCTGGCTCCTCTGGGACTGCCTCATGAGACCCAGTACTTC. This sequence encodes CASSLAPLGLPHETQYF. The full variable domain, its missing parts supplied by reference TRBV7-9 and TRBJ2-5, is DTGVSQNPRHKITKRGQNVTFRCDPISEHNRLYWYRQTLGQGPEFLTYFQNEAQLEKSRLLSDRFSAERPKGSFSTLEIQRTEQGDSAMYLCASSLAPLGLPHETQYFGPGTRLLVL.

This chain joins TRBV9 and TRBJ1-6, with D hard to call. The CDR3 spans 14 residues. The germline V gene has CDR1 SGDLS and CDR2 YYNGEE. Trimming stripped 3 bases from V and 7 bases from J, with 11 bases between. The CDR3 DNA follows: TGTGCCAGCAGCGCACAAGACGGGAATTCACCCCTCCACTTT. Its translation is CASSAQDGNSPLHF.

The V call is TRBV4-1, the J call TRBJ1-5, with D tentatively TRBD1 (5 bases). Germline V CDR1 and CDR2: MGHRA, YSYEKL. V was trimmed by 7 bases and J by 6 bases, leaving 19 bases between them. The CDR3 covers 15 residues. The CDR3 DNA reads as TGCGCCAGCAATCCAAGGGAGGGGCGTGGTCAGCCCCAGCATTTT. Translation: CASNPREGRGQPQHF.

The chain employs TRBV2 and TRBJ1-2; D is undetermined. Germline V gives CDR1 SNHLY, CDR2 FYNNEI. Trimming cost V 7 bases and J 5 bases, with 17 bases left between them. CDR3 length equals 14 residues. CDR3 in DNA: TGTGCCAGCAAGGCGGAAGATGTCGTTTATGGCTACACCTTC. Its translation: CASKAEDVVYGYTF.

The chain carries TRBV9 and TRBJ2-1; 10 bases are a match to TRBD2. This CDR3 has 15 amino acids. Germline loops: CDR1 SGDLS, CDR2 YYNGEE. Unmatched junction bases numbered 4, after V lost 3 bases and J lost 4 bases. CDR3 in DNA: TGTGCCAGCAGCGCGAGCGGGGGGGCGTACAATGAGCAGTTCTTC. The encoded protein is CASSASGGAYNEQFF.

The chain joins TRBV5-6 to TRBJ1-1; the D gene is possibly TRBD1 (5 bases). Trimming stripped 0 bases from V and 2 bases from J, with 8 bases between. Per germline, CDR1 SGHDT and CDR2 YYEEEE. CDR3 length: 14 amino acids. The CDR3 DNA follows: TGTGCCAGCAGCTTGGAAACAGGAAACACTGAAGCTTTCTTT. This codes for CASSLETGNTEAFF.

This clone is a singleton in its sample. The chain carries TRBV11-1 and TRBJ2-7, with 9 bases identical to TRBD2. The CDR3 contains 14 residues. V shed 1 base, J shed 3 bases, and the junction held 1 base outside the gene matches. Germline-derived CDR1 and CDR2 are SGHAT and FQDESV (reference sequence). CDR3 DNA sequence: TGTGCCAGCAGCTTAGATAGCGGGAGCTACGAGCAGTACTTC. Protein product: CASSLDSGSYEQYF. The whole variable domain, filled in from reference TRBV11-1 and TRBJ2-7, reads EAEVAQSPRYKITEKSQAVAFWCDPISGHATLYWYRQILGQGPELLVQFQDESVVDDSQLPKDRFSAERLKGVDSTLKIQPAELGDSAMYLCASSLDSGSYEQYFGPGTRLTVT.

With regard to this clone: The same CDR3 arises from other DNA sequences in this sample as well. J is TRBJ2-7 and V is TRBV6-5, with TRBD2 matching over 9 bases. This CDR3 spans 15 amino acids. The germline CDR1 and CDR2 sequences are MNHEY and SVGAGI. Unmatched junction bases numbered 5, after V lost 2 bases and J lost 3 bases. The CDR3 region has the DNA TGTGCCAGCAGTTACGGGCTAGCGGGGAACTACGAGCAGTACTTC. The encoded protein is CASSYGLAGNYEQYF.

The rearrangement joins TRBV2 to TRBJ2-7; possibly TRBD1 for D (6 bases). The CDR3 consists of 14 residues. The germline CDR1 and CDR2 sequences are SNHLY and FYNNEI. Trimming removed 11 bases at V and 0 bases at J, with 17 bases between. The CDR3 sequence is CAVHPKDSSYEQYF. CDR3 bases: TGTGCCGTCCACCCGAAGGACAGCTCCTACGAGCAGTACTTC.

Only a few counts were recorded for this clone. J is TRBJ2-7 and V is TRBV4-1, with D possibly TRBD1 on 6 matching bases. The length of the CDR3 is 16 residues. Looked up from germline, CDR1 is MGHRA and CDR2 is YSYEKL. Trimming removed 1 base at V and 2 bases at J, with 15 bases between. The CDR3 loop is CASSQAGDRPTYEQYF. The CDR3 DNA sequence: TGCGCCAGCAGCCAAGCCGGAGACAGGCCGACCTACGAGCAGTACTTC.

V is TRBV27 and J is TRBJ2-3; no reliable D call. The V end lost 3 bases, the J end lost 2 bases, and 9 bases lay between the germline ends. Per germline, CDR1 MNHEY and CDR2 SMNVEV (reference sequence). The CDR3 totals 14 residues. In DNA form, the CDR3 reads TGTGCCAGCAGTTTTTCTAGGTACACAGATACGCAGTATTTT. This sequence encodes CASSFSRYTDTQYF.

As to this clone: A junction boundary mismatches the germline segment, possibly from a read error. V usage is TRBV7-9 and J usage is TRBJ1-4; D is undetermined. Germline V CDR1 and CDR2: SEHNR, FQNEAQ (reference sequence). CDR3 length: 11 residues. The CDR3 region has the DNA TGTGCCAGCAGCCTAGGCAAGGAGGAACAATTT. It is translated as CASSLGKEEQF.

The gene calls are TRBV10-3 and TRBJ2-7; weak D call: TRBD1 (6 bases). Germline CDR1 and CDR2: ENHRY and SYGVKD. V dropped 10 bases and J dropped 4 bases, with 11 bases sitting between them. The CDR3 is 11 residues long. The CDR3 DNA sequence: TGTGCCACCTGGGGGCTGTACGAGCAGTACTTC. Translated: CATWGLYEQYF.

This rearrangement joins TRBV2 to TRBJ1-5, with 8 bases identical to TRBD1. The CDR3 sequence is 18 residues long. The ends lost 4 bases at V and 3 bases at J; junction bases unmatched: 14. Germline CDR1 SNHLY, CDR2 FYNNEI. For the CDR3, the DNA is TGTGCCAGCAGTGCGGACAGGGAAATATCCGTAATCAATCAGCCCCAGCATTTT. Translated, it gives CASSADREISVINQPQHF.

This sequence joins TRBV5-4 and TRBJ2-1, with D tentatively TRBD1 or TRBD2 (5 bases each). Germline CDR1 reads SGHNT; CDR2 reads YYREEE (reference sequence). The V and J ends lost 4 bases and 6 bases respectively, with 17 bases between them. The CDR3 is made up of 15 amino acids. CDR3 in DNA: TGTGCCAGCAGCCGGGATCCAGGGTATATCAATGAGCAGTTCTTC. It is translated as CASSRDPGYINEQFF.

V is TRBV5-1 and J is TRBJ2-3; 7 bases match TRBD1. J lost 2 bases, V lost 4 bases, and 7 bases had no gene match. CDR1 and CDR2 from the germline V gene are SGHRS and YFSETQ. CDR3 length equals 15 residues. The CDR3: CASSTGQRITDTQYF. DNA for the CDR3: TGCGCCAGCAGCACGGGACAGAGAATCACAGATACGCAGTATTTT. Using reference TRBV5-1 and TRBJ2-3 for the parts outside the CDR3, the full variable domain is KAGVTQTPRYLIKTRGQQVTLSCSPISGHRSVSWYQQTPGQGLQFLFEYFSETQRNKGNFPGRFSGRQFSNSRSEMNVSTLELGDSALYLCASSTGQRITDTQYFGPGTRLTVL.

The chain combines TRBV6-1 with TRBJ2-7; either TRBD1 or TRBD2 may supply D (6 bases each). Germline CDR1 reads MNHNS; CDR2 reads SASEGT. This CDR3 comprises 14 residues. Trimming removed 4 bases at V and 3 bases at J, with 13 bases between. CDR3 DNA: TGTGCCAGCAGTGTAAAGGGGGGCATCTACGAGCAGTACTTC. This codes for CASSVKGGIYEQYF.

This clone was seen many times. The chain uses TRBV27 and TRBJ1-1; D gene unclear. The CDR3 extends over 15 amino acids. From germline, CDR1 is MNHEY and CDR2 SMNVEV (reference sequence). Trimming removed 3 bases at V and 1 base at J, with 12 bases between. DNA of the CDR3: TGTGCCAGCAGTTTTCTAGGGTCACCGAACACTGAAGCTTTCTTT. As protein: CASSFLGSPNTEAFF.

This chain joins TRBV4-1 and TRBJ2-7, with 8 nucleotides matching TRBD2. The J segment lost 0 bases and the V segment lost 6 bases, leaving 7 bases of the junction unmatched. Germline V CDR1 and CDR2: MGHRA, YSYEKL. The CDR3 runs 15 residues. The CDR3 sequence is CASSFSGIASYEQYF. The DNA of the CDR3 is TGCGCCAGCAGTTTTAGCGGGATAGCCTCCTACGAGCAGTACTTC.

DNA for the CDR3: TGCAGCGCCCGAGGGCCCGATGAGGGGAACACCGGGGAGCTGTTTTTT. Protein product: CSARGPDEGNTGELFF. The chain uses TRBV29-1 and TRBJ2-2, with D maybe TRBD2 (5 bases). From germline, CDR1 is SQVTM and CDR2 ANQGSEA. Trimming took 7 bases from V and 1 from J, leaving 19 bases between them. This CDR3 is built from 16 residues.

This clone came up a few times. The V gene is TRBV25-1, the J gene TRBJ2-2; D possibly corresponds to TRBD1 (6 bases). Germline-derived CDR1 and CDR2 are MGHDK and SYGVNS. The CDR3 sequence is 13 residues long. Trimming cost V 2 bases and J 6 bases, with 7 bases left between them. CDR3: CASSEGGAGELFF. The CDR3 bases are TGTGCCAGCAGTGAAGGGGGCGCCGGGGAGCTGTTTTTT. Combining the CDR3 with reference TRBV25-1 and TRBJ2-2 gives the whole variable domain EADIYQTPRYLVIGTGKKITLECSQTMGHDKMYWYQQDPGMELHLIHYSYGVNSTEKGDLSSESTVSRIRTEHFPLTLESARPSHTSQYLCASSEGGAGELFFGEGSRLTVL.

The V gene is TRBV4-1, the J gene TRBJ1-5; D possibly corresponds to TRBD1 (6 bases). V was cut by 2 bases and J by 3 bases, with 11 bases left in between. CDR3 size: 15 residues. CDR1 and CDR2 from the germline V gene are MGHRA and YSYEKL. Here the CDR3 reads CASSQSTGINQPQHF. The CDR3, as DNA: TGCGCCAGCAGCCAAAGCACAGGGATCAATCAGCCCCAGCATTTT.

V gene TRBV6-1 combines with J gene TRBJ2-1; 8 positions match TRBD2. The V gene end was trimmed by 4 bases and the J gene end by 7 bases; junction bases not matched to a gene: 6. The V gene's germline CDR1 is MNHNS and CDR2 SASEGT. This CDR3 has 14 amino acids. CDR3: CASSVRRGGNEQFF. CDR3 bases: TGTGCCAGCAGTGTTCGTCGGGGGGGGAATGAGCAGTTCTTC.